This T cell receptor beta chain was sequenced in a study of T cells in Graves' hyperthyroidism and ophthalmopathy (dated 2019 in TCRdb). Broadly, across the study: Peripheral blood was collected at initial diagnosis, before any treatment. The paper reports TCR Vbeta CDR3 sequencing of some 140 peripheral blood samples: fewer than 50 ophthalmopathy, 75 to 80 hyperthyroidism and around 17 progressor patients. For training and testing, the 100 or so patients in the discovery cohort were randomly divided in a 7:3 ratio. After blood sampling, hyperthyroidism patients were treated with methimazole at a starting dose of 30 mg daily, and ophthalmopathy patients were treated with high-dose intravenous methylprednisolone. A discovery cohort of fewer than 110 patients, 43 with Graves' ophthalmopathy and about 60 with stable Graves' hyperthyroidism, was used to find distinguishing TCR V-J signatures. An independent validation cohort of under 20 hyperthyroidism patients and about 15 patients who later progressed to ophthalmopathy tested prospective prediction of ophthalmopathy. Thyroid tissue and blood T-cell repertoires from roughly six Graves' hyperthyroidism patients were also compared in the study.

V loses 7 bases of germline sequence and J loses 1 base, and the interval between the two ends is 10 bases. The germline V gene sets CDR1 to SGHAT and CDR2 to FQNNGV. Including cysteine and phenylalanine, the CDR3 has 13 amino acids. Only the CDR3 region is kept as DNA, spanning 39 bases read in frame from base 1. General findings and caveats noted by the study authors: No statistical method was used to set the sample size in advance, and investigators knew the group allocation. During validation, the model predicted progression to ophthalmopathy a median of about 6.5 months ahead of onset, with around 70% sensitivity and roughly 72% specificity. Most expanded thyroid clonotypes (frequency above 0.001) were also found in blood, which suggests that blood repertoires may mirror thyroid immune responses. A 13 V-J signature model separated ophthalmopathy from stable hyperthyroidism, with 87.88% sensitivity and just under 84% specificity in cross-validation and 80%/75% in testing.

Ophthalmopathy patients had moderately to severely active disease, Clinical Activity Score of at least 3, NOSPECS grade of at least 4, and duration under 3 months. Patients with uncontrolled infections, other autoimmune diseases, pregnancy or lactation were excluded. Diagnoses relied on clinical symptoms, serum thyroxine and TRAb, thyroid ultrasound and orbital computed tomography. PBMCs were separated from under 12 ml of fresh peripheral blood using Ficoll-Paque density gradient centrifugation. Total RNA was extracted using Trizol reagent, and RNA quality was assessed on an Agilent 2100 Bioanalyzer. The TCR beta CDR3 regions were amplified from RNA transcripts. A first-round RT-PCR of the TCR CDR3 used the HTBI primer set with the Qiagen OneStep RT-PCR kit. The libraries were constructed in a second round of multiplex PCR and then size-selected and purified. Libraries were sequenced paired-end with 100 bp reads on an Illumina HiSeq2000. For the original study's pipeline: SOAPnuke was used to process the raw data, throwing out any read that contained adapters or uncalled bases, had a mean Phred below 15, or lacked an exact constant-primer or identifier match. COPE v1.2.5 was used to merge the high-quality paired reads, and each unique nucleotide sequence was defined as a clonotype. MiTCR v1.1 was used to align clonotypes to the IMGT TRBV, TRBD and TRBJ reference segments. Only V-J combinations with frequency above 0.0001, covering about 99% of repertoires, were analysed. A TCS score was defined as the ratio between F50 (clonal expansion) and ExV (chaos), using BLOSUM62-based TCRdist between CDR3 peptides within each V-J. Welch's t-statistics and random forest reduced around 510 V-J features to 13, which were used in a naive Bayes classifier (R e1071). Clones were called with MiXCR by TCRdb after fastp trimmed the public reads at Q25, and only in-frame beta chains were retained. Every entry covers one CDR3 protein and lists the most common genes and DNA from its rows. TCRdb, not the authors, supplied the V and J calls. For this sample there are some 650,000 distinct CDR3 sequences; about a sixth appear just once. Under 3.5% of the sample is taken by the ten largest.

This clonotype was recorded many times. No cognate antigen has been identified for it. Base qualities were left out, and no much larger clone turns up one base away. The chain employs TRBV11-2 and TRBJ2-5, with TRBD1 as a weak D call on 6 bases. Sequencing was carried out using blood. The receptor was isolated from a woman aged 40 to 50 with Graves' ophthalmopathy. The CDR3 protein: CASIRTAQETQYF. Read as DNA, the sequence is TGTGCCAGCATCAGGACAGCCCAAGAGACCCAGTACTTC.